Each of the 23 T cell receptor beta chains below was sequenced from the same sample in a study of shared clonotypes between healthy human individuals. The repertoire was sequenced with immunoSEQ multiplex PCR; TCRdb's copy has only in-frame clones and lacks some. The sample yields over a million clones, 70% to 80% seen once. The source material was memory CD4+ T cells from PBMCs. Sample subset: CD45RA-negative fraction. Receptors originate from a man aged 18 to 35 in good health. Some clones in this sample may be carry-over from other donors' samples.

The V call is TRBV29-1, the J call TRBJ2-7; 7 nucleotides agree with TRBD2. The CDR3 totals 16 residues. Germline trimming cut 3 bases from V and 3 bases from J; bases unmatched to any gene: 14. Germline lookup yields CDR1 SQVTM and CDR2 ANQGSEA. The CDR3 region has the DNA TGCAGCGTTGATGTTTTCGGGGGGAGCTTAGGCTACGAGCAGTACTTC. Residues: CSVDVFGGSLGYEQYF.

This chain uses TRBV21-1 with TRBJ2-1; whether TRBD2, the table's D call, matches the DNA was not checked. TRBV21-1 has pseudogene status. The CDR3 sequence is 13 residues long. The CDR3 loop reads CASSSLALSRAFF. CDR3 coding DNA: TGTGCCAGCAGCAGCCTAGCGCTCTCTAGGGCGTTCTTC.

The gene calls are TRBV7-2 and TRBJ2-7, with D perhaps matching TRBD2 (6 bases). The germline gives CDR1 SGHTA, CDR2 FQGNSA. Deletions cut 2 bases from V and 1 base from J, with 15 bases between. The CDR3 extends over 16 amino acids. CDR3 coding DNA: TGTGCCAGCAGCTTAAGAGTTCGGCGGGAATCCTACGAGCAGTACTTC. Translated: CASSLRVRRESYEQYF.

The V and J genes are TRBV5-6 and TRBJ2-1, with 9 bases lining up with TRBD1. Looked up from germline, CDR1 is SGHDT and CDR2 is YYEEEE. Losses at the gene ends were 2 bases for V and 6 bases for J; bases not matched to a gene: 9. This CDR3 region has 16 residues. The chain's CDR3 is CASSFLSGTGSNEQFF. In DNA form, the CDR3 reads TGTGCCAGCAGCTTCCTCTCCGGGACAGGGAGCAATGAGCAGTTCTTC.

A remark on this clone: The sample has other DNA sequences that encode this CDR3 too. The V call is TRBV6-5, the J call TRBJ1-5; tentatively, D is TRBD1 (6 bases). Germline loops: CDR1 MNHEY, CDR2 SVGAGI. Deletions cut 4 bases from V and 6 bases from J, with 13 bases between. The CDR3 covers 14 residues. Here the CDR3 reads CASSFGGAGQPQHF. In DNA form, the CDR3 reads TGTGCCAGCAGTTTCGGGGGCGCGGGTCAGCCCCAGCATTTT.

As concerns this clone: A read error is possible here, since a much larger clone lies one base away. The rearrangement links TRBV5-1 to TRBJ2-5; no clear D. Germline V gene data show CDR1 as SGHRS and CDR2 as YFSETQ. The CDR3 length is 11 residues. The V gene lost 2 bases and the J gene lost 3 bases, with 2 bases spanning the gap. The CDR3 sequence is CASSFEETQYF. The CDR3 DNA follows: TGCGCCAGCAGCTTTGAAGAGACCCAGTACTTC. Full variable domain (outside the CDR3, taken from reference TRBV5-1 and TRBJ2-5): KAGVTQTPRYLIKTRGQQVTLSCSPISGHRSVSWYQQTPGQGLQFLFEYFSETQRNKGNFPGRFSGRQFSNSRSEMNVSTLELGDSALYLCASSFEETQYFGPGTRLLVL.

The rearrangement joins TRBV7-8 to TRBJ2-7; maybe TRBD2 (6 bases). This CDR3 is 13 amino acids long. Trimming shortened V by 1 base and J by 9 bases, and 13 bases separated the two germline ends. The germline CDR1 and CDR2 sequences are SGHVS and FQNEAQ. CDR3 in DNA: TGTGCCAGCAGCTTAGACGGGAGTACGTCGCAGTACTTC. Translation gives CASSLDGSTSQYF.

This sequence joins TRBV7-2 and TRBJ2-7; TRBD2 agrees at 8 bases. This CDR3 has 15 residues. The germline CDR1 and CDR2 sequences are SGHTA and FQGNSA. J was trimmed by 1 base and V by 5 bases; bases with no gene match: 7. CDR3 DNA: TGTGCCAGCAGCCGGGGAGCGGGAGAATCCTACGAGCAGTACTTC. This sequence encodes CASSRGAGESYEQYF.

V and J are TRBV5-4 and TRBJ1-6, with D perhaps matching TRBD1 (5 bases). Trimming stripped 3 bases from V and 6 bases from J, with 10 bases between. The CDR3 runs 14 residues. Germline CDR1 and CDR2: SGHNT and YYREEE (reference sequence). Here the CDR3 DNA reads TGTGCCAGCAGCTCTGGCGGGGGTAATTCACCCCTCCACTTT. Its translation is CASSSGGGNSPLHF. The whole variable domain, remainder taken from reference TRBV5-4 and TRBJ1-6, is ETGVTQSPTHLIKTRGQQVTLRCSSQSGHNTVSWYQQALGQGPQFIFQYYREEENGRGNFPPRFSGLQFPNYSSELNVNALELDDSALYLCASSSGGGNSPLHFGNGTRLTVT.

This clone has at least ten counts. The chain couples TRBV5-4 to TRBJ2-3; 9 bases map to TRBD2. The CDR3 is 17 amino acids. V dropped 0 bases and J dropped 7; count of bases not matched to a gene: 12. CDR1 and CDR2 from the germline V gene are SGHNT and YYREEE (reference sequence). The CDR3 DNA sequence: TGTGCCAGCAGCTTGGTGTTCGGGCGGGAGGGCCTGAATACGCAGTATTTT. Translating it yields CASSLVFGREGLNTQYF.

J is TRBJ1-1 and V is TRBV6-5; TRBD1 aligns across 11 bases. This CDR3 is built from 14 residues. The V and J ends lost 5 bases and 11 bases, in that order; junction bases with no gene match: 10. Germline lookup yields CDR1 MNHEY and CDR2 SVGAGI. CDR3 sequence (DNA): TGTGCCAGCAGTGGCACCGGGACAGGGGGAGTTGCTTTCTTT. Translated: CASSGTGTGGVAFF.

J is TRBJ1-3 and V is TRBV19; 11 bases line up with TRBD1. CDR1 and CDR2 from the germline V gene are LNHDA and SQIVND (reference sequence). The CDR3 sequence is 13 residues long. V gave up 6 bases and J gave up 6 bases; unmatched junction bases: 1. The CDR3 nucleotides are TGTGCCAGTAGGGGACAGGGGGAAAACACCATATATTTT. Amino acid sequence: CASRGQGENTIYF.

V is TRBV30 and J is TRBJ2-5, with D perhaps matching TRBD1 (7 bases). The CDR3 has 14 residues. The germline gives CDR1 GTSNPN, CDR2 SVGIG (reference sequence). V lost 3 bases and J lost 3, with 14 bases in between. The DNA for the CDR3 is TGTGCCTGGAGGAGACTAGGGGGCAAAGAGACCCAGTACTTC. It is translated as CAWRRLGGKETQYF.

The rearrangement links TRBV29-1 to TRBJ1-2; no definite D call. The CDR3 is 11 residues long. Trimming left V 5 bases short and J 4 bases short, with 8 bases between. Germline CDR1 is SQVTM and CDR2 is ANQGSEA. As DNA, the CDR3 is TGCAGCGTTATACGTGGCTATGGCTACACCTTC. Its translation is CSVIRGYGYTF. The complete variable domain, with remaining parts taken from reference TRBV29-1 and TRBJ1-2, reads SAVISQKPSRDICQRGTSLTIQCQVDSQVTMMFWYRQQPGQSLTLIATANQGSEATYESGFVIDKFPISRPNLTFSTLTVSNMSPEDSSIYLCSVIRGYGYTFGSGTRLTVV.

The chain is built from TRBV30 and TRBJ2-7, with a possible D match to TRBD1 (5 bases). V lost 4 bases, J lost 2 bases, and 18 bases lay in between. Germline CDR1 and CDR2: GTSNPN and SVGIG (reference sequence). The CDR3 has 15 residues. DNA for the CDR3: TGTGCCTGGACGTTGAAAAGGGGCCCTACCTACGAGCAGTACTTC. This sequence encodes CAWTLKRGPTYEQYF.

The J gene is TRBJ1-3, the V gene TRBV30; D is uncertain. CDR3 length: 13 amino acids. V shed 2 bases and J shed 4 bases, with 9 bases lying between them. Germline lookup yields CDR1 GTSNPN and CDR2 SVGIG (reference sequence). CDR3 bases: TGTGCCTGGAGTTCGGGCGGGGGAAACACCATATATTTT. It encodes CAWSSGGGNTIYF.

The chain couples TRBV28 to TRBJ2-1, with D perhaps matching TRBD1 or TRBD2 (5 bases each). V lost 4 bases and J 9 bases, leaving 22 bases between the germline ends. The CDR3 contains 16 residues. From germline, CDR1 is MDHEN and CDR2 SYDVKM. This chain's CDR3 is CASSSTYGASWIEQFF. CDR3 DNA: TGTGCCAGCAGTTCGACCTATGGGGCTAGCTGGATTGAGCAGTTCTTC.

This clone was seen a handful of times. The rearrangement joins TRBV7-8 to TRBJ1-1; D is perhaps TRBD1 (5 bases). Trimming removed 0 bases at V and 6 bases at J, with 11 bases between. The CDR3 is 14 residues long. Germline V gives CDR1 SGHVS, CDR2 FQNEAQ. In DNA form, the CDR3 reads TGTGCCAGCAGCTTAGCCCGACAGACCCCTGAAGCTTTCTTT. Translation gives CASSLARQTPEAFF. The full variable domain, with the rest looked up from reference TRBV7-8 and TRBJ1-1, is GAGVSQSPRYKVAKRGQDVALRCDPISGHVSLFWYQQALGQGPEFLTYFQNEAQLDKSGLPSDRFFAERPEGSVSTLKIQRTQQEDSAVYLCASSLARQTPEAFFGQGTRLTVV.

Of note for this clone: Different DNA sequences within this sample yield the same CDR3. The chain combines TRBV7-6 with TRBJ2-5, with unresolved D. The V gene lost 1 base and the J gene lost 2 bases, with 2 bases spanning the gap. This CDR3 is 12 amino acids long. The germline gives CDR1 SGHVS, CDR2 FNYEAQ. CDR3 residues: CASSLGQETQYF. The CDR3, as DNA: TGTGCCAGCAGCTTAGGGCAAGAGACCCAGTACTTC.

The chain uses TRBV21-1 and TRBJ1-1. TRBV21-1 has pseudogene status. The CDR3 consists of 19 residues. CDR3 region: CASSKALFAMQGLDTEAFF. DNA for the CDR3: TGTGCCAGCAGCAAAGCGCTTTTTGCCATGCAGGGACTGGACACTGAAGCTTTCTTT.

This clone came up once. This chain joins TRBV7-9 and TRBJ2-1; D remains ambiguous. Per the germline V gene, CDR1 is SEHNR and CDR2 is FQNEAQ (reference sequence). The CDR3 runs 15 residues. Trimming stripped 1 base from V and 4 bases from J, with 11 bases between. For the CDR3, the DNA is TGTGCCAGCAGCTTAGACGCCATATATTACAATGAGCAGTTCTTC. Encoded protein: CASSLDAIYYNEQFF.

In nucleotides, the CDR3 is TGTGCCAGCAGAGAGGAGCACCCATTTAACTATGGCTACACCTTC. The encoded protein is CASREEHPFNYGYTF. The chain couples TRBV6-4 to TRBJ1-2; D is undetermined. The germline CDR1 and CDR2 sequences are MRHNA and SNTAGT. Trimming removed 6 bases at V and 1 base at J, with 15 bases between. This CDR3 spans 15 amino acids.

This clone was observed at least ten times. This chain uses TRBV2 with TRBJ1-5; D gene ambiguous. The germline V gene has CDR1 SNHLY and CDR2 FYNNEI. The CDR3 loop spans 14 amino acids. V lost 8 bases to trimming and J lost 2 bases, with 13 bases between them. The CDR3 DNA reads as TGTGCCAGCGGGCAAGAGGGAGGCAATCAGCCCCAGCATTTT. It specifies CASGQEGGNQPQHF.